This T cell receptor (beta chain) came from a study of regulatory T cells in long-lasting Graves disease. Overall study findings and caveats: Persistent Graves' patients showed reduced TCR diversity versus newly diagnosed patients. Persistent disease favored TRBV28, TRBJ1-2 and TRBJ2-5.

Germline CDR1 MNHNS, CDR2 SASEGT. The CDR3 is 16 residues long. Trimming left V 6 bases short and J 4 bases short, with 21 bases between. Building the TCR beta libraries relied on iRepertoire HTBI primers, and CDR3 regions underwent Arm-PCR. Authors' analysis steps: Detected in the samples were around 62 TRBV and 14 TRBJ segments. TCRdb reanalysed the multiplex PCR reads using MiXCR and keeps one entry per CDR3 protein. These V and J calls are TCRdb output, not the study's own analysis. The sample carries about 470,000 distinct CDR3 sequences, roughly 21% recorded once. This clonotype came up many times. Its target is unknown. Time point meaning: persistent/refractory GD, antithyroid drugs over 5 years with positive TRAb. Making the TCR library involved RNA that had been extracted from PBMCs.

The receptor was isolated from a female donor with Graves disease. Sequences were derived from peripheral blood mononuclear cells (PBMCs), sampled when the disease was refractory, from a patient treated with antithyroid drugs. The V and J genes are TRBV6-1 and TRBJ1-2, with TRBD1 as a possible D gene (5 bases). The DNA for the CDR3 is TGTGCCAGCAGCACCCATCGGGGCGCCGTTGTCTATGGCTACACCTTC. It translates to CASSTHRGAVVYGYTF.